Below, one T cell receptor beta chain is given with its context. Antigen specificity is unknown. The CDR3 has 15 amino acids. Germline V gene sequence: CDR1 MNHEY, CDR2 SVGAGI. V was cut by 4 bases and J by 4 bases, with 16 bases left in between. This sample stems from a study of T cells after yellow fever vaccination. Across the whole study: Preparation of the low-cell-number fractions used SMART-Seq v4 Ultra Low Input.

The 5'RACE template-switching step produced TCR cDNA and added a universal primer site and UMIs. TCRdb processed the 5' RACE reads anew with MiXCR; each CDR3 protein has one entry. The table lists 250,000 to 350,000 distinct CDR3 sequences, roughly 6.8% of them singletons. Study findings and constraints: A weaker secondary response peaked on day 5, the primary on day 15. High-abundance clonotypes from the bulk population could contaminate FACS-sorted repertoires.

Sequencing was performed on PBMCs, taken about 49 days after the first yellow fever vaccination. The receptor's source is a young man who received the YFV17D yellow fever vaccine. V and J are TRBV6-5 and TRBJ2-5; perhaps TRBD1 as D (8 bases). In DNA form, the CDR3 reads TGTGCCAGCAGTTTCCCAGGGGGCGGGGGAGAGACCCAGTACTTC. Translating gives CASSFPGGGGETQYF.